A single sample gave rise to the 4 T cell receptor beta chains below, sequenced in a study of cytomegalovirus exposure and HLA in healthy donors. PCR employed 60 Vbeta and 13 Jbeta primers. Measured with immunoSEQ multiplex PCR; TCRdb has only the in-frame clones, and not every one. The table records some 65,000 clones, approximately 60% of them present only once. Sequencing input: PBMCs. Receptors originate from a man between 25 and 39 years old in good health and CMV-seronegative.

J is TRBJ1-2 and V is TRBV19; D is undetermined. The CDR3 has 13 residues. Trimming shortened V by 5 bases and J by 3 bases, and 10 bases separated the two germline ends. Germline CDR1 and CDR2: LNHDA and SQIVND (reference sequence). CDR3 in DNA: TGTGCCAGTAGTTTTATGGCCGACTATGGCTACACCTTC. Translating gives CASSFMADYGYTF.

The V and J genes are TRBV11-2 and TRBJ2-3; 7 bases agree with TRBD2. This CDR3 spans 15 amino acids. V was pared by 3 bases and J by 0 bases, with 3 bases of the junction left unmatched. Looked up from germline, CDR1 is SGHAT and CDR2 is FQNNGV. The CDR3: CASSLQRGSTDTQYF. The CDR3 DNA follows: TGTGCCAGCAGCTTGCAGCGGGGAAGCACAGATACGCAGTATTTT.

The V call is TRBV25-1, the J call TRBJ1-3; D might be TRBD1 (6 bases). The CDR3 has 14 residues. CDR1 MGHDK and CDR2 SYGVNS come from the germline V gene. Trimming cost V 2 bases and J 3 bases, with 8 bases left between them. In nucleotides, the CDR3 is TGTGCCAGCAGTGAAGCAGGGGATGGAAACACCATATATTTT. Protein sequence: CASSEAGDGNTIYF.

The sample holds a few counts of this clone. The rearrangement links TRBV19 to TRBJ2-2; the D is unclear. V was pared by 6 bases and J by 7 bases, with 9 bases between. CDR3 length: 12 amino acids. Germline V gene data show CDR1 as LNHDA and CDR2 as SQIVND (reference sequence). The CDR3 nucleotides are TGTGCCAGTAGGTTCACCGGCGGGGAGCTGTTTTTT. Protein product: CASRFTGGELFF.